These T cell receptor beta chains were read from a single sample in a study of CXCR3-negative and CXCR3-positive naive CD8 T cells. For each CDR3 protein, TCRdb gives one entry from its re-call of the 5' RACE reads, without DNA. Reported are 130,000 to 150,000 distinct CDR3 sequences; the ten largest clones contain 0.25% to 0.3%. Sequenced: naive CXCR3+ CD8+ T cells from blood. All receptors come from a human donor in good health. Some clones in this sample may be carry-over from other donors' samples. CDR3s include the opening cysteine and the closing phenylalanine or tryptophan.

CDR3	V	length	J
CASGGQGDTGELFF	TRBV27	14	TRBJ2-2
CASTATSGRYEQYF	TRBV2	14	TRBJ2-7
CASSLHHPGQGIQYEQYF	TRBV13	18	TRBJ2-7
CATWGTVQVGYGYTF	TRBV15	15	TRBJ1-2
CSVIAERVDTQYF	TRBV29-1	13	TRBJ2-3
CSVAPPADTQYF	TRBV29-1	12	TRBJ2-3
CASSQDPGQNQPQHF	TRBV3-1	15	TRBJ1-5
CASSEIWRYNEQFF	TRBV21-1	14	TRBJ2-1
CASSVGVRLPDANTIYF	TRBV7-2	17	TRBJ1-3
CATSSLPGNEQFF	TRBV15	13	TRBJ2-1
CASSPEWNEQYF	TRBV11-3	12	TRBJ2-7
CASSQGSSYGYTF	TRBV4-1	13	TRBJ1-2
CASSLMGGGNSPLHF	TRBV28	15	TRBJ1-6
CASSFGQPNSNQPQHF	TRBV5-5	16	TRBJ1-5
CSVGTGTNTEAFF	TRBV29-1	13	TRBJ1-1
CATSTIVDTQYF	TRBV15	12	TRBJ2-3
CASSLSLRDTEAFF	TRBV12-3/TRBV12-4	14	TRBJ1-1
CASSLVLTIEQYF	TRBV7-2	13	TRBJ2-7
CASSFRQGLNNEQFF	TRBV11-3	15	TRBJ2-1
CASSLSPMGGTDTQYF	TRBV4-1	16	TRBJ2-3
CASSQVPQGYEQYF	TRBV23-1	14	TRBJ2-7
CASSHAFDGNYNEQFF	TRBV28	16	TRBJ2-1
CSPYEGMVAEAFF	TRBV29-1	13	TRBJ1-1
CATRTGFSYEQYF	TRBV27	13	TRBJ2-7
CSVEDMGDTYGYTF	TRBV29-1	14	TRBJ1-2
CASSFGQGPNTEAFF	TRBV5-1	15	TRBJ1-1
CASSVYGGTMAPIQFF	TRBV9	16	TRBJ2-1
CASSRPAAMVYEQYF	TRBV14	15	TRBJ2-7
CASSETSFKPGELFF	TRBV2	15	TRBJ2-2
CASSAGTNSYNEQFF	TRBV5-1	15	TRBJ2-1
CSARGGKAETQYF	TRBV20-1	13	TRBJ2-5
CASSLVPLLDAGNTEAFF	TRBV5-1	18	TRBJ1-1
CASSTCLGFSPGSYNEQFF	TRBV21-1	19	TRBJ2-1
CASSLGGRADQPQHF	TRBV7-9	15	TRBJ1-5
CASSETGGTYEQYF	TRBV9	14	TRBJ2-7
CASSFFGGQLGGYTF	TRBV5-5	15	TRBJ1-2
CASSGGLAGFYEQYF	TRBV12-3/TRBV12-4	15	TRBJ2-7
CASSSLPGGVYNEQFF	TRBV6-5	16	TRBJ2-1
CSVGDRLNQPQHF	TRBV29-1	13	TRBJ1-5
CASSLEAAPRKLFF	TRBV11-2	14	TRBJ1-4
CASSQATDYNEQFF	TRBV14	14	TRBJ2-1
CASSSGTDIYEQYF	TRBV6-5	14	TRBJ2-7
CASTPFRGLAGGDTQYF	TRBV12-3/TRBV12-4	17	TRBJ2-3
CASSPFAGGGNEQFF	TRBV28	15	TRBJ2-1
CASSVVGTSRYNEQFF	TRBV9	16	TRBJ2-1
CSASPDDLSYNEQFF	TRBV20-1	15	TRBJ2-1
CASSLDIGWGNTEAFF	TRBV7-9	16	TRBJ1-1
CATHNGGGLNTEAFF	TRBV10-2	15	TRBJ1-1
CSVRTANTGELFF	TRBV29-1	13	TRBJ2-2
CASSPNGSNLYNEQFF	TRBV12-3/TRBV12-4	16	TRBJ2-1
CASSYSGLGGTGELFF	TRBV6-5	16	TRBJ2-2
CSARDRGEYQETQYF	TRBV20-1	15	TRBJ2-5
CASSWGTGNTEAFF	TRBV6-5	14	TRBJ1-1
CASSTSGTGGSHEQFF	TRBV5-6	16	TRBJ2-1
CAIEERENEQFF	TRBV2	12	TRBJ2-1
CASSHEDGSSYEQYF	TRBV4-2	15	TRBJ2-7
CASSAGTTNTGELFF	TRBV7-2	15	TRBJ2-2